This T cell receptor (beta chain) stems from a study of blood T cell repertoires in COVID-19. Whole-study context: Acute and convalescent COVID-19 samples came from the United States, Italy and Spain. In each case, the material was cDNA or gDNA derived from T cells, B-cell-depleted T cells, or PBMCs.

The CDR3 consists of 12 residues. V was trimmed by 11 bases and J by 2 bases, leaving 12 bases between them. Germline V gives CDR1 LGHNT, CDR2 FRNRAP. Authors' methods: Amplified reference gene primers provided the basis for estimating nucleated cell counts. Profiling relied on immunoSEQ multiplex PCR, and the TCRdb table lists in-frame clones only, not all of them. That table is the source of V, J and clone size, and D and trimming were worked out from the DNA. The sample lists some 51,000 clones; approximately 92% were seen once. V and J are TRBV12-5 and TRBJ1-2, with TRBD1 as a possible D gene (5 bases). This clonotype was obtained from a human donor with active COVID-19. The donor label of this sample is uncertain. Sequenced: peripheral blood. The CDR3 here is CALAQANYGYTF. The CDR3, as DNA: TGTGCTCTTGCACAGGCGAACTATGGCTACACCTTC.